The clone carrying this TCR beta chain came up a few times. Unique molecular identifiers were incorporated into the prepared TCRbeta library. MiXCR was run by TCRdb on the PCR reads, yielding one entry per CDR3 protein. The sample lists hundreds of thousands of distinct CDR3 sequences; around 10% were seen once. The sample originates from a study of T-cell reconstitution after alpha-beta-depleted transplantation in children. This CDR3 is built from 14 residues. Trimming pared 10 bases from V and 0 bases from J, leaving 13 bases between. This specimen was PBMCs from the stem cell graft donor, taken from the stem cell graft. This chain uses TRBV12-3 or TRBV12-4 with TRBJ1-5; a possible D gene is TRBD1 (5 bases). The sequence was collected from a human donor who donated a stem cell graft to a child with acute lymphoblastic leukemia. In DNA, the CDR3 is TGTGCCACGACGGGAGGGGATAGCAATCAGCCCCAGCATTTT. Encoded protein: CATTGGDSNQPQHF.